This T cell receptor beta chain was retrieved from a study of vaccination and CD4 T cells after COVID-19. The overall study: The stimulus for the cells was overlapping spike peptides derived from SARS-CoV-2, HCoV-NL63, HCoV-OC43 and HCoV-229E.

Turning to this clonotype: Its target is not known.

The CDR3 sequence is 16 residues long. CDR1 SGHVS and CDR2 FQNEAQ come from the germline V gene. Trimming shortened V by 1 base and J by 0 bases, and 7 bases separated the two germline ends. Study results and caveats: Convalescent patients studied were relatively few, and early post-infection timepoints were absent.

Cultured CD4+ T cell DNA underwent sequencing with the Oncomine TCR Beta short-read assay. TCRdb recomputed calls from the PCR reads with MiXCR, one row per CDR3 protein. The sample records 14,000 to 15,000 distinct CDR3 sequences, 48% being singletons. Described treatment: roughly ten-day PBMC culture with coronavirus spike peptide pools or control peptides (ViraFEST assay). The sequence was collected from a human donor who had recovered from COVID-19. Sequencing used CD4+ T cells from blood, cultured in vitro. The rearrangement links TRBV7-8 to TRBJ2-6; D gene uncertain. The CDR3 protein is CASSLVGGSGANVLTF. CDR3 DNA: TGTGCCAGCAGCTTAGTCGGCGGCTCTGGGGCCAACGTCCTGACTTTC. The whole variable domain, filled in from reference TRBV7-8 and TRBJ2-6, reads GAGVSQSPRYKVAKRGQDVALRCDPISGHVSLFWYQQALGQGPEFLTYFQNEAQLDKSGLPSDRFFAERPEGSVSTLKIQRTQQEDSAVYLCASSLVGGSGANVLTFGAGSRLTVL.